The present TCR beta chain was sequenced within a study of CD8+ T cells in alopecia areata. Reverse transcribed after extraction, RNA yielded cDNA as the sequencing template. Using immunoSEQ multiplex PCR, the repertoire was profiled, and TCRdb retains in-frame clones only, with some absent. The sample carries over 25,000 clones, over 60% recorded once. The germline V gene has CDR1 MNHNY and CDR2 SVGAGI (reference sequence). CDR3 length: 16 amino acids. V gave up 4 bases and J gave up 3 bases; unmatched junction bases: 10. It was from alopecia areata patients that lesional scalp punch biopsies and peripheral blood were collected. Starting from PBMCs, sorting isolated CD4+ and CD8+ T cells.

The TCR sequence derives from a human donor with alopecia areata. This sequence joins TRBV6-6 and TRBJ2-7; 9 bases align to TRBD1. The sequenced sample consisted of NKG2D-low CD8+ T cells sorted from blood. DNA for the CDR3: TGTGCCAGCAGTTCCCCGACCGGGACAGGGTTCTACGAGCAGTACTTC. Its protein product is CASSSPTGTGFYEQYF.